Given below is one TCR beta chain in context. As yet, its antigen is unknown. V lost 7 bases to trimming and J lost 12 bases, with 19 bases between them. The CDR3 covers 13 residues. CDR1 and CDR2 from the germline V gene are MDHEN and SYDVKM. The data are from a study of cytomegalovirus exposure and HLA in healthy donors. Points from the study as a whole: CMV serostatus was the only recorded immune exposure for donors.

Amplification used 60 Vbeta primers and 13 Jbeta primers. Clones were read by immunoSEQ multiplex PCR, and TCRdb kept only the in-frame ones, dropping some. The sample contains under 150,000 clones, about 80% of which appear only once. All donors participated as healthy donors of bone marrow. Donors were nominally healthy when sampled, though unrecorded immune exposures were likely. The sequencing sample was made of PBMCs. The source of this sequence is a man younger than 40 in good health and CMV-seropositive. This chain links TRBV28 with TRBJ2-1; a possible D gene is TRBD1 (5 bases). This CDR3 is CASTFTSTQGQFF. The CDR3 nucleotides read TGTGCCAGCACCTTCACTTCTACCCAGGGGCAGTTCTTC.